The rows below give T cell receptor beta chains drawn from one sample of a study of human T cells and chemical hapten exposure. MiXCR, run by TCRdb on the RACE reads, gives a single entry per CDR3 protein. Among 180,000 or so distinct CDR3 sequences listed, about 14% were seen once. The specimen comprised whole blood, sampled in connection with sensitization to the hapten diphenylcyclopropenone (DPC). The receptors come from a woman younger than 45 with alopecia areata. Some clones in this sample may be carry-over from other donors' samples. The CDR3 runs from the conserved cysteine through the conserved F or W. Fields, in order: CDR3 DNA, CDR3 protein, J gene, D gene, clone size, V gene. A D gene is named only where the DNA matches it firmly. Expanded clones get a size class; other rows say once, few or many, or leave the size out.

cdr3_nt: TGTGCCAGCAGGACCGGGACGAGGGGAAACACCATATATTTT
cdr3_aa: CASRTGTRGNTIYF
j_call: TRBJ1-3
d_call: .
clone_size: .
v_call: TRBV5-8

cdr3_nt: TGTGCCAGCAGCCAAATGGACGAGCAGTACTTC
cdr3_aa: CASSQMDEQYF
j_call: TRBJ2-7
d_call: .
clone_size: once
v_call: TRBV4-2

cdr3_nt: TGTGCCAGCAGTGGGACACTGGGCGCAACTAATGAAAAACTGTTTTTT
cdr3_aa: CASSGTLGATNEKLFF
j_call: TRBJ1-4
d_call: .
clone_size: few
v_call: TRBV28

cdr3_nt: TGTGCCAGCAGCCCGGCTCATGCCGCGAACACCGGGGAGCTGTTTTTT
cdr3_aa: CASSPAHAANTGELFF
j_call: TRBJ2-2
d_call: .
clone_size: few
v_call: TRBV7-3

cdr3_nt: TGTGCCAGCAGCTTAGGCGGGACCGTGAACACTGAAGCTTTCTTT
cdr3_aa: CASSLGGTVNTEAFF
j_call: TRBJ1-1
d_call: .
clone_size: many
v_call: TRBV7-2

cdr3_nt: TGTGCCAGCAGACGAATTTCCCTTGGCGGGGAGCTGTTTTTT
cdr3_aa: CASRRISLGGELFF
j_call: TRBJ2-2
d_call: .
clone_size: many
v_call: TRBV7-9

cdr3_nt: TGTGCCAGCAGCCAAACCGGGTTTCAAGAGACCCAGTACTTC
cdr3_aa: CASSQTGFQETQYF
j_call: TRBJ2-5
d_call: .
clone_size: .
v_call: TRBV7-8

cdr3_nt: TGTGCCAGCAGTGCTTCTAGCGGGAACACCGGGGAGCTGTTTTTT
cdr3_aa: CASSASSGNTGELFF
j_call: TRBJ2-2
d_call: TRBD2
clone_size: .
v_call: TRBV6-4

cdr3_nt: TGTGCCAGCAGCTTAAGGCAGGGGGACGAGACCCAGTACTTC
cdr3_aa: CASSLRQGDETQYF
j_call: TRBJ2-5
d_call: TRBD1
clone_size: many
v_call: TRBV7-7

cdr3_nt: TGTGCCAGCAGCAATAAGAACAGGGAAGTCTACGAGCAGTACTTC
cdr3_aa: CASSNKNREVYEQYF
j_call: TRBJ2-7
d_call: .
clone_size: .
v_call: TRBV21-1

cdr3_nt: TGTGCCAGCAGTTACGTACAGGATAATTCACCCCTCCACTTT
cdr3_aa: CASSYVQDNSPLHF
j_call: TRBJ1-6
d_call: .
clone_size: few
v_call: TRBV6-2/TRBV6-3

cdr3_nt: TGTGCCAGCAGCCCCATCGACCGCTCCTCCTACAATGAGCAGTTCTTC
cdr3_aa: CASSPIDRSSYNEQFF
j_call: TRBJ2-1
d_call: .
clone_size: .
v_call: TRBV7-3

cdr3_nt: TGTGCCAGCAGTTACGATCGGGCGGTCTCGAATGAGCAGTTCTTC
cdr3_aa: CASSYDRAVSNEQFF
j_call: TRBJ2-1
d_call: .
clone_size: .
v_call: TRBV6-2/TRBV6-3

cdr3_nt: TGTGCCAGCGAACAGGGATCCGGGGCCAACGTCCTGACTTTC
cdr3_aa: CASEQGSGANVLTF
j_call: TRBJ2-6
d_call: .
clone_size: few
v_call: TRBV28

cdr3_nt: TGTGCCAGCAGCCGAACAGGGGGTTTCGAAGCTTTCTTT
cdr3_aa: CASSRTGGFEAFF
j_call: TRBJ1-1
d_call: TRBD1
clone_size: many
v_call: TRBV7-9

cdr3_nt: TGTGCCAGCAGTCCCCAGACAGGGGGCTTGAGTGACTATGGCTACACCTTC
cdr3_aa: CASSPQTGGLSDYGYTF
j_call: TRBJ1-2
d_call: TRBD1
clone_size: many
v_call: TRBV6-6

cdr3_nt: TGTGCCAGCAGCTCCGAGACGGGACAGGGGCGCCATGGCTACACCTTC
cdr3_aa: CASSSETGQGRHGYTF
j_call: TRBJ1-2
d_call: TRBD1
clone_size: few
v_call: TRBV5-4

cdr3_nt: TGCGCCAGCACCTGGGACTCCTCCTACAATGAGCAGTTCTTC
cdr3_aa: CASTWDSSYNEQFF
j_call: TRBJ2-1
d_call: .
clone_size: .
v_call: TRBV5-1

cdr3_nt: TGTGCCACCAGCGGACGAAGGGGACAGGGATTCGATCAGCCCCAGCATTTT
cdr3_aa: CATSGRRGQGFDQPQHF
j_call: TRBJ1-5
d_call: TRBD1
clone_size: .
v_call: TRBV15

cdr3_nt: TGCAGTGCTAGCGTCCGGGGCCGAGAAAAACTGTTTTTT
cdr3_aa: CSASVRGREKLFF
j_call: TRBJ1-4
d_call: .
clone_size: few
v_call: TRBV20-1

cdr3_nt: TGTGCCACCAGCTGGGACAGGAACACTGAAGCTTTCTTT
cdr3_aa: CATSWDRNTEAFF
j_call: TRBJ1-1
d_call: TRBD1
clone_size: many
v_call: TRBV15

cdr3_nt: TGTGCCAGCAGCTCTATAGCGGGAGGGAAGAACACCGGGGAGCTGTTTTTT
cdr3_aa: CASSSIAGGKNTGELFF
j_call: TRBJ2-2
d_call: TRBD2
clone_size: few
v_call: TRBV13

cdr3_nt: TGTGCCAGCAGTGGACTGGGAAGCTCCTACGAGCAGTACTTC
cdr3_aa: CASSGLGSSYEQYF
j_call: TRBJ2-7
d_call: .
clone_size: .
v_call: TRBV2

cdr3_nt: TGTGCCAGCTCACCACTCGAGCCCGCGAACACCGGGGAGCTGTTTTTT
cdr3_aa: CASSPLEPANTGELFF
j_call: TRBJ2-2
d_call: .
clone_size: .
v_call: TRBV18